These T cell receptor beta chains were read from a single sample in a study of human T cells and chemical hapten exposure. TCRdb reprocessed the RACE reads with MiXCR, giving one entry per CDR3 protein. The table has approximately 260,000 distinct CDR3 sequences, 7.5% to 9% seen once. This sample comprised whole blood, obtained in connection with sensitization to the hapten diphenylcyclopropenone (DPC). All receptors come from a woman aged 40 to 50 with alopecia areata. Some clones in this sample may be carry-over from other donors' samples. Each CDR3 is given with its conserved first and last residue. The D gene is left open where the match is weak. Expanded clones get a size class; other rows say once, few or many, or leave the size out.

few | TRBJ2-5 | TRBV6-2/TRBV6-3 | . | CASSPTEETQYF | TGTGCCAGCAGTCCTACAGAAGAGACCCAGTACTTC
few | TRBJ2-7 | TRBV6-2/TRBV6-3 | TRBD2 | CASRLGTSGISYEQYF | TGTGCCAGCAGGCTCGGGACTAGCGGAATCTCCTACGAGCAGTACTTC
. | TRBJ1-4 | TRBV5-1 | . | CASSWGPVATNEKLFF | TGCGCCAGCAGCTGGGGGCCAGTAGCAACTAATGAAAAACTGTTTTTT
few | TRBJ1-1 | TRBV28 | . | CASTGETEAFF | TGTGCCAGTACGGGGGAAACTGAAGCTTTCTTT
many | TRBJ2-2 | TRBV10-3 | . | CAISVRGPNTGELFF | TGTGCCATCAGTGTTAGGGGCCCGAACACCGGGGAGCTGTTTTTT
. | TRBJ2-1 | TRBV12-3/TRBV12-4 | TRBD1 | CASSFGTALNEQFF | TGTGCCAGCAGTTTTGGGACAGCCCTCAATGAGCAGTTCTTC
. | TRBJ2-7 | TRBV2 | TRBD2 | CASSSGGDVAYEQYF | TGTGCCAGCTCATCGGGGGGGGACGTTGCCTACGAGCAGTACTTC
. | TRBJ1-4 | TRBV12-3/TRBV12-4 | TRBD1 | CASSLRQGAGEKLFF | TGTGCCAGCAGTCTCCGACAGGGGGCAGGTGAAAAACTGTTTTTT
many | TRBJ2-7 | TRBV29-1 | . | CSVSSMRGLGYEQYF | TGCAGCGTTAGCTCCATGCGGGGACTTGGCTACGAGCAGTACTTC
. | TRBJ2-3 | TRBV2 | . | CASSKSGKADTQYF | TGTGCCAGCAGTAAATCAGGGAAGGCAGATACGCAGTATTTT
few | TRBJ2-5 | TRBV6-6 | . | CASSYNPGDEETQYF | TGTGCCAGCAGTTACAACCCGGGGGATGAAGAGACCCAGTACTTC
. | TRBJ2-1 | TRBV3-1 | TRBD2 | CASSQVTGLAKNEQFF | TGTGCCAGCAGCCAGGTAACCGGACTAGCGAAAAATGAGCAGTTCTTC
few | TRBJ2-7 | TRBV27 | TRBD1 | CASSFKGQNSYEQYF | TGTGCCAGCAGTTTCAAGGGACAGAACTCCTACGAGCAGTACTTC
few | TRBJ2-3 | TRBV29-1 | TRBD1 | CSTLRGDTQYF | TGCAGCACCCTCAGGGGGGATACGCAGTATTTT
. | TRBJ2-7 | TRBV10-3 | . | CAISEGGKSEQYF | TGTGCCATCAGTGAGGGAGGGAAGAGCGAGCAGTACTTC
few | TRBJ2-5 | TRBV4-2 | . | CASSQGIRASEETQYF | TGTGCCAGCAGCCAAGGTATTCGGGCTAGCGAAGAGACCCAGTACTTC
few | TRBJ2-1 | TRBV9 | TRBD2 | CASSVGPAGTNEQFF | TGTGCCAGCAGCGTAGGGCCAGCGGGGACCAATGAGCAGTTCTTC
. | TRBJ2-3 | TRBV24-1 | . | CATSDYRSTDTQYF | TGTGCCACCAGTGATTACAGAAGCACAGATACGCAGTATTTT